The TCR beta chain under discussion was sequenced for a study of blood T cells in healthy people across ages. On this clonotype: What it binds is unknown.

J lost 11 bases, V lost 6 bases, and 16 bases had no gene match. CDR3 length equals 14 residues. Germline CDR1 is DFQATT and CDR2 is SNEGSKA (reference sequence). Then a second PCR, running roughly 7 to 11 cycles, was carried out with a sample-barcoded 5' primer and a J-beta primer mix. TCRdb analysed the 5' RACE reads with MiXCR anew, one entry per CDR3 protein. The table has hundreds of thousands of distinct CDR3 sequences, roughly 41% seen once; the top ten hold around 30%. Study-level results: Naive CD4+ cell counts and diversity both ran higher in long-lived than in aged donors. Strongly correlated with naive T cell percentage was TCR beta diversity. TCR beta diversity, measured per million T cells, fell in a roughly linear way with age.

This sequence joins TRBV20-1 and TRBJ2-5; 9 nucleotides line up with TRBD2. The TCR comes from a man older than 75 in good health. The sequenced material came from blood. The CDR3 DNA follows: TGCAGTGCCGTGACTAGCGGAGCCCTCAATGAGCAGTACTTC. This translates into CSAVTSGALNEQYF.